These T cell receptor beta chains were read from a single sample in a study of T cell repertoires in cytomegalovirus infection. The antigens of these receptors remain unknown. TCRdb re-derived calls from the reads in MiXCR, one entry per CDR3 protein. Of some 500,000 distinct CDR3 sequences detected, about 39% appear once; the ten largest clones hold about half. Sequenced material: cultured PBMCs, taken from culture after CMV antigen stimulation. The source is a human donor in good health (CMV status not recorded). Some clones in this sample may be carry-over from other donors' samples. CDR3s include the opening cysteine and the closing phenylalanine or tryptophan. A D gene is named only where the DNA matches it firmly. Rows may omit the clone size; those that give it use once, few, many or a size class.

j_call clone_size v_call d_call cdr3_nt cdr3_aa
TRBJ2-5 NA TRBV19 NA TGTGCCAGTAGTATAGGCGGCGGCCAAGAGACCCAGTACTTC CASSIGGGQETQYF
TRBJ1-6 NA TRBV7-9 NA TGTGCCAGCAGCCCAACCCGGGACACGCATTCACCCCTCCACTTT CASSPTRDTHSPLHF
TRBJ2-1 few TRBV6-1 NA TGTGCCAGCAGTGGGTTGGGGGCAAGGGGTTACAATGAGCAGTTCTTC CASSGLGARGYNEQFF
TRBJ2-1 NA TRBV12-3/TRBV12-4 TRBD2 TGTGCCAGCCAAAGCGGGGGGAGCTCCTACAATGAGCAGTTCTTC CASQSGGSSYNEQFF
TRBJ1-6 NA TRBV5-1 NA TGCGCCAGCAGCCTCAGCGTGGCGAATTCACCCCTCCACTTT CASSLSVANSPLHF
TRBJ1-5 NA TRBV19 TRBD1 TGTGCCAGTAGTATAGATTGGGCAGGGGGCGGTCAGCCCCAGCATTTT CASSIDWAGGGQPQHF
TRBJ2-1 NA TRBV7-9 TRBD1 TGTGCCAGCAGCTTCGGACAGGGGGCGTCCTACAATGAGCAGTTCTTC CASSFGQGASYNEQFF
TRBJ2-1 few TRBV4-3 NA TGCGCCAGCAACCCCCGGGGTGAGCAGTTCTTC CASNPRGEQFF
TRBJ1-5 NA TRBV6-5 NA TGTGCCCGCAGTCCCGACAGTCTTAGCAATCAGCCCCAGCATTTT CARSPDSLSNQPQHF
TRBJ1-1 NA TRBV5-1 NA TGCGCCAGCAGCTTATTAGGTCCCCCGAACACTGAAGCTTTCTTT CASSLLGPPNTEAFF
TRBJ1-5 few TRBV2 NA TGTGCCAGCAGTTACGGTCGCAATCAGCCCCAGCATTTT CASSYGRNQPQHF
TRBJ2-7 few TRBV7-9 NA TGTGCCAGCAGCTTAGTGTCGGCCAGCTACGAGCAGTACTTC CASSLVSASYEQYF
TRBJ2-1 NA TRBV7-8 TRBD2 TGTGCCAGCAGCCCGCGACGGGGCGGGAGGGCGGTCAATGAGCAGTTCTTC CASSPRRGGRAVNEQFF
TRBJ1-5 NA TRBV6-6 NA TGTGCCAGCAGTTACTCGTTCGGGGGTCAGCCCCAGCATTTT CASSYSFGGQPQHF
TRBJ2-1 NA TRBV7-2 NA TGTGCCAGCAGCTTTCGACGGAATGAGCAGTTCTTC CASSFRRNEQFF
TRBJ1-5 NA TRBV10-3 NA TGTGCCGCATTGATCTACAGGGCGTCCCAGCCCCAGCATTTT CAALIYRASQPQHF
TRBJ2-1 few TRBV7-2 TRBD1 TGTGCCAGCAGCTGGGGGACAGTGAGAAACTCCTACAATGAGCAGTTCTTC CASSWGTVRNSYNEQFF
TRBJ2-1 NA TRBV6-1 NA TGTGCCACCGCCGACAGCTTCTCCTACAATGAGCAGTTCTTC CATADSFSYNEQFF
TRBJ1-1 NA TRBV2 TRBD1 TGTGCCAGCACAGGGGGAGAAGACACTGAAGCTTTCTTT CASTGGEDTEAFF
TRBJ1-1 NA TRBV7-2 NA TGTGCCAGCAGCTTACGCCCAGGGGAGCATATTGAAGCTTTCTTT CASSLRPGEHIEAFF
TRBJ1-2 few TRBV7-2 NA TGTGCCAGCAGCCTAAATTGGGGGCAGCGTGGCTACACCTTC CASSLNWGQRGYTF
TRBJ2-1 few TRBV19 TRBD2 TGTGCCAGTAGTAGACACGACCCAGCGGGAGGGCTCCCCTACAATGAGCAGTTCTTC CASSRHDPAGGLPYNEQFF
TRBJ2-7 NA TRBV4-1 NA TGCGCCAGCAGCCAAGCCAAGGGACACGCCCTAGCCGAGCAGTACTTC CASSQAKGHALAEQYF
TRBJ1-5 few TRBV6-1 NA TGTGCCAGCAGGACTTATAGCAATCAGCCCCAGCATTTT CASRTYSNQPQHF
TRBJ2-1 few TRBV27 NA TGTGCCAGCAGTCAACGGGGGAGTGAGCAGTTCTTC CASSQRGSEQFF
TRBJ2-3 few TRBV7-8 TRBD2 TGTGCCAGCAGCTTACTAGCGGGAGGGCATCGCGATACGCAGTATTTT CASSLLAGGHRDTQYF
TRBJ2-1 few TRBV7-2 TRBD2 TGTGCCAGCAGCTTCACTAGCGGGGGGCTTAACAATGAGCAGTTCTTC CASSFTSGGLNNEQFF
TRBJ2-3 many TRBV7-8 NA TGTGCCAGCAGCTTAAGGAGGTTCCCAGATACGCAGTATTTT CASSLRRFPDTQYF
TRBJ1-5 NA TRBV10-3 NA TGTGCCATCAGTGACGAGGGTCGGGGCAATCAGCCCCAGCATTTT CAISDEGRGNQPQHF
TRBJ2-5 NA TRBV10-3 TRBD1 TGTGCCATCAGTGGGGCAGGGGGCCAGACCCAGTACTTC CAISGAGGQTQYF
TRBJ1-6 once TRBV12-3/TRBV12-4 TRBD1 TGTGCCAGCAGTTTATCGGGACAGTATAATTCACCCCTCCACTTT CASSLSGQYNSPLHF
TRBJ1-6 few TRBV7-2 NA TGTGCCAGCAGCGCGATGGGTAGTTCACCCCTCCACTTT CASSAMGSSPLHF
TRBJ2-2 few TRBV7-2 NA TGTGCCAGCAGCTTAAGGCCGCGCGAGAACACCGGGGAGCTGTTTTTT CASSLRPRENTGELFF
TRBJ2-1 NA TRBV11-2 TRBD1 TGTGCCAGCAGACGTCCGGGACAGGGGTCGGATGAGCAGTTCTTC CASRRPGQGSDEQFF
TRBJ1-1 NA TRBV6-2/TRBV6-3 NA TGTGCCAGCAATCGGGGGATCAACACTGAAGCTTTCTTT CASNRGINTEAFF
TRBJ2-2 few TRBV20-1 TRBD2 TGCAGTGCCCCGCTGGTGGGAGGGCCCAGCACCGGGGAGCTGTTTTTT CSAPLVGGPSTGELFF
TRBJ2-3 NA TRBV19 NA TGTGCCAGTAGTATTGGAGCTAGCACAGATACGCAGTATTTT CASSIGASTDTQYF
TRBJ2-2 NA TRBV11-3 NA TGTGCCAGCAGCTCGACAGTTCCTAACGGGGAGCTGTTTTTT CASSSTVPNGELFF
TRBJ2-7 NA TRBV27 TRBD2 TGTGCCAGCAGCCCTACTAGCGGGGGGTACAATCCCTACGAGCAGTACTTC CASSPTSGGYNPYEQYF
TRBJ2-2 few TRBV24-1 NA TGTGCCACCAGTGATGCCGGGCCCCGTAGGACCGGGGAGCTGTTTTTT CATSDAGPRRTGELFF
TRBJ2-7 NA TRBV7-2 NA TGTGCCAGCAGACCGAAGTACTTC CASRPKYF
TRBJ2-7 NA TRBV5-1 TRBD2 TGCGCCAGCAGCCTCGGGGTGCGGGAGGGCCGGTCCCTGGTCGAGCAGTACTTC CASSLGVREGRSLVEQYF
TRBJ1-6 NA TRBV20-1 NA TGCAGTGCTAGAGACTCCATGAGCTCCTATAATTCACCCCTCCACTTT CSARDSMSSYNSPLHF
TRBJ2-1 NA TRBV10-3 TRBD2 TGTGCCATCAGTTTAGCGGGAGACGATGAGCAGTTCTTC CAISLAGDDEQFF